The entry that follows covers one T cell receptor (beta chain) sequence. The CDR3 has 18 amino acids. In germline, CDR1 is SGHRS, CDR2 YFSETQ. Trimming left V 0 bases short and J 0 bases short, with 18 bases between. The data belong to a study of blood T cell repertoires in COVID-19. At the level of the study: Italy, Spain and the United States were the sources of the convalescent and acute COVID-19 samples.

The authors' processing: Estimation of nucleated cell counts relied on the amplification of reference gene primers. The data were produced by immunoSEQ multiplex PCR, yet TCRdb's version contains in-frame clones alone and is incomplete. The V and J calls and clone size were taken over from that table, and D and trimming were inferred from the DNA. This repertoire shows under 250,000 clones, around four fifths found once; its top ten account for 2.5%. This sequence was found in a woman in her forties with active or convalescent COVID-19. This chain uses TRBV5-1 with TRBJ1-1; D perhaps matches TRBD1 (5 bases). Source material: peripheral blood. CDR3 in amino acids: CASSLGRWQGGVNTEAFF. CDR3 bases: TGCGCCAGCAGCTTGGGTAGGTGGCAGGGAGGAGTGAACACTGAAGCTTTCTTT.